The 15 T cell receptor beta chains presented below share a single source sample, sequenced in a study of T cells in Graves' hyperthyroidism and ophthalmopathy. TCR beta CDR3 regions were amplified from RNA transcripts. A set of HTBI primers served as the primers for a first-round RT-PCR of the TCR CDR3. Using its own MiXCR run on the multiplex PCR reads, TCRdb lists one record per CDR3 protein. Of some 210,000 distinct CDR3 sequences in the sample, 15% to 20% are singletons; the top ten hold approximately 50%. What was sequenced was blood. The receptors were gathered from a man aged 50 to 59 with Graves' hyperthyroidism.

The V and J genes are TRBV19 and TRBJ2-1; weak D call: TRBD2 (5 bases). The CDR3 loop spans 15 amino acids. Germline V gene lookup returns CDR1 LNHDA and CDR2 SQIVND (reference sequence). Between the trimmed V and J ends, which lost 1 base and 1 base, there was a span of 8 bases. The CDR3 bases are TGTGCCAGTAGTATAGGCGGGTTATCCTACAATGAGCAGTTCTTC. This gives the protein CASSIGGLSYNEQFF.

The chain is built from TRBV5-4 and TRBJ2-1; a possible D gene is TRBD2 (5 bases). Trimming removed 3 bases at V and 5 bases at J, with 12 bases between. The germline gives CDR1 SGHNT, CDR2 YYREEE (reference sequence). The CDR3 covers 14 residues. The CDR3 bases are TGTGCCAGCAGCTCCCGGACTGGGGACAATGAGCAGTTCTTC. It is translated as CASSSRTGDNEQFF.

Only one count was recorded for this clonotype. V usage is TRBV28 and J usage is TRBJ2-2; the D gene is possibly TRBD2 (6 bases). The germline V and J ends were trimmed by 6 bases and 4 bases, with 15 bases remaining between them. The CDR3 is 15 amino acids. Germline lookup yields CDR1 MDHEN and CDR2 SYDVKM. The CDR3 protein is CASSPSGGTTGELFF. The CDR3 DNA is TGTGCCAGCAGCCCCTCTGGGGGGACCACCGGGGAGCTGTTTTTT.

This clonotype was recorded at least ten times. J is TRBJ2-7 and V is TRBV27, with 7 bases that match TRBD2. The CDR3 contains 14 residues. V shed 5 bases, J shed 3 bases, and the junction held 7 bases outside the gene matches. In germline, CDR1 is MNHEY, CDR2 SMNVEV (reference sequence). The CDR3 spells CASSLRGLVYEQYF. In DNA, the CDR3 is TGTGCCAGCAGTCTTCGCGGACTAGTCTACGAGCAGTACTTC.

This clonotype was seen at least ten times. The rearrangement joins TRBV11-2 to TRBJ2-1; D not certain. From germline, CDR1 is SGHAT and CDR2 FQNNGV. Trimming stripped 5 bases from V and 9 bases from J, with 11 bases between. CDR3 length equals 12 residues. CDR3 in amino acids: CASSAQSAEQFF. The CDR3 DNA follows: TGTGCCAGCAGCGCCCAGTCGGCTGAGCAGTTCTTC.

Points on this clonotype: Relative to the germline gene, one junction end is altered; a read error may explain this. The chain couples TRBV5-1 to TRBJ2-5; D call uncertain. This CDR3 contains 11 residues. The germline gives CDR1 SGHRS, CDR2 YFSETQ. This CDR3 reads CASRLGETQYF. The CDR3 DNA sequence: TGCGCCAGCAGGTTGGGTGAGACCCAGTACTTC.

This clonotype was recorded at least ten times. The rearrangement joins TRBV6-2 or TRBV6-3 to TRBJ1-5; no clear D gene. Germline loops: CDR1 MNHEY, CDR2 SVGEGT. Trimming took off 7 bases at V and 0 bases at J, with 7 bases between the two ends. The CDR3 runs to 13 residues. The chain's CDR3 is CASNWSSNQPQHF. In nucleotides, the CDR3 is TGTGCCAGCAACTGGTCTAGCAATCAGCCCCAGCATTTT.

This rearrangement joins TRBV24-1 to TRBJ1-1, with D perhaps TRBD1 (5 bases). The germline gives CDR1 KGHDR, CDR2 SFDVKD. The CDR3 length is 13 residues. V lost 2 bases and J lost 11, with 14 bases in between. The CDR3 coding sequence is TGTGCCACCAGTGATTCCCCATGGGGGGAGGCTTTCTTT. Protein: CATSDSPWGEAFF.

This clonotype was picked up many times. The CDR3 reads CASSLGIGYTF. CDR3 nucleotides: TGTGCCAGCAGTTTAGGGATCGGCTACACCTTC. The chain employs TRBV28 and TRBJ1-2; D is unclear. This CDR3 is built from 11 residues. Trimming cost V 2 bases and J 8 bases, with 6 bases left between them. The germline gives CDR1 MDHEN, CDR2 SYDVKM.

This clonotype was recorded at least ten times. The chain has TRBV7-2 and TRBJ1-5, with no clear D. The CDR3 extends over 14 amino acids. Per the germline V gene, CDR1 is SGHTA and CDR2 is FQGNSA. V was shortened by 4 bases and J by 1 base, with 8 bases between the two germline ends. The CDR3 here is CASSSRRSNQPQHF. In DNA form, the CDR3 reads TGTGCCAGCAGCTCTAGGAGGAGCAATCAGCCCCAGCATTTT.

In this sample, this clonotype turned up a few times. The V gene is TRBV7-8, the J gene TRBJ2-7, with D possibly being TRBD1 (6 bases). V lost 3 bases and J lost 2, with 11 bases in between. This CDR3 contains 14 residues. Germline V gene data show CDR1 as SGHVS and CDR2 as FQNEAQ. The CDR3 sequence: CASSFLTGTYEQYF. The DNA for the CDR3 is TGTGCCAGCAGCTTTCTGACAGGTACCTACGAGCAGTACTTC.

The chain uses TRBV27 and TRBJ1-2; 9 bases line up with TRBD1. The CDR3 covers 15 residues. The V gene's germline CDR1 is MNHEY and CDR2 SMNVEV (reference sequence). The V segment lost 2 bases and the J segment 3 bases; nucleotides outside the gene matches: 4. The CDR3: CASSLGGQGDYGYTF. The CDR3 bases are TGTGCCAGCAGTTTAGGGGGACAGGGAGACTATGGCTACACCTTC.

This clonotype was seen ten or more times. This chain links TRBV28 with TRBJ1-1; the D gene is possibly TRBD1 (5 bases). Germline V gives CDR1 MDHEN, CDR2 SYDVKM. There are 15 residues in the CDR3. Trimming cost V 3 bases and J 3 bases, with 14 bases left between them. The CDR3 DNA reads TGTGCCAGCAGTTTGTGGGGCGAGAAGGACACTGAAGCTTTCTTT. It yields the protein CASSLWGEKDTEAFF.

This clonotype was recorded at least ten times. The J gene is TRBJ2-7, the V gene TRBV7-2, with 9 bases matching TRBD1. V was pared by 1 base and J by 4 bases, with 5 bases of the junction left unmatched. Looked up from germline, CDR1 is SGHTA and CDR2 is FQGNSA. CDR3 length equals 15 residues. The CDR3 DNA is TGTGCCAGCAGCTTAGGTGTGGGACAGGGTTACGAGCAGTACTTC. As protein: CASSLGVGQGYEQYF.

This clonotype was picked up many times. The chain combines TRBV28 with TRBJ1-2; 8 nucleotides match TRBD1. CDR1 is MDHEN, CDR2 SYDVKM, per germline. The V gene end was trimmed by 4 bases and the J gene end by 8 bases; junction bases not matched to a gene: 6. This CDR3 has 13 amino acids. CDR3 bases: TGTGCCAGCAGTTCAGGACAGGGTAGGGGCTACACCTTC. It is translated as CASSSGQGRGYTF.